These 15 T cell receptor beta chains were sequenced from one sample in a study of T cell responses to AZD1222 COVID-19 vaccine. Assay: immunoSEQ multiplex PCR; the TCRdb copy retains only in-frame clones and omits some. The table lists 43,000 or so clones, less than 95% of them singletons. This specimen consisted of peripheral blood, obtained 28 days after the second AZD1222 dose. The receptors shown here come from an adult who received the AZD1222 COVID-19 vaccine.

The genes are TRBV3-1 (or the pseudogene TRBV3-2) and TRBJ1-5; D call uncertain. The CDR3 consists of 12 residues. Germline-derived CDR1 and CDR2 are LGHDT and YNNKEL (reference sequence). V gave up 1 base and J gave up 7 bases, with 5 bases separating them. CDR3: CASSQAAQPQHF. Written as DNA, the CDR3 is TGTGCCAGCAGCCAAGCCGCCCAGCCCCAGCATTTT.

This chain uses TRBV7-9 with TRBJ2-2, with D possibly being TRBD1 (5 bases). This CDR3 contains 17 residues. V was trimmed by 3 bases and J by 4 bases, leaving 18 bases between them. Germline-derived CDR1 and CDR2 are SEHNR and FQNEAQ (reference sequence). CDR3 DNA: TGTGCCAGCAGCTTTTCAGGAAGGGGCCGGAGCACCGGGGAGCTGTTTTTT. It specifies CASSFSGRGRSTGELFF.

The chain carries TRBV18 and TRBJ1-5; D might be TRBD1 (5 bases). V gave up 8 bases and J gave up 7 bases, with 15 bases separating them. The CDR3 runs to 13 residues. The V gene's germline CDR1 is KGHSH and CDR2 LQKENI. Here the CDR3 reads CASGSGGGQPQHF. For the CDR3, the DNA is TGTGCCAGCGGTTCTGGGGGAGGCCAGCCCCAGCATTTT.

The rearrangement uses TRBV7-2 and TRBJ2-2; D may match TRBD1 or TRBD2 (5 bases each). V lost 1 base and J 8 bases, leaving 11 bases between the germline ends. CDR1 is SGHTA and CDR2 is FQGNSA in the germline V gene. The CDR3 length is 14 residues. CDR3 amino acids: CASSLVRDGGELFF. CDR3 DNA sequence: TGTGCCAGCAGCTTAGTCAGGGACGGTGGGGAGCTGTTTTTT.

The rearrangement links TRBV3-1 (or the pseudogene TRBV3-2) to TRBJ2-2; D may be TRBD2 (6 bases). The CDR3 runs to 14 residues. Trimming shortened V by 2 bases and J by 6 bases, and 10 bases separated the two germline ends. Germline values: CDR1 LGHDT, CDR2 YNNKEL (reference sequence). The CDR3 region has the DNA TGTGCCAGCAGCCAAAGGAGGGTTCCCGGGGAGCTGTTTTTT. Translation gives CASSQRRVPGELFF.

This clone appeared a few times. The CDR3 DNA is TGTGCCAGTAGTATAGGACTAGCGGACTCCTACGAGCAGTACTTC. Residues: CASSIGLADSYEQYF. V and J are TRBV19 and TRBJ2-7; the match to TRBD2 covers 9 bases. This CDR3 comprises 15 residues. CDR1 LNHDA and CDR2 SQIVND come from the germline V gene (reference sequence). Trimming removed 1 base from V and 0 bases from J; junction bases left unmatched: 1.

The rearrangement joins TRBV4-1 to TRBJ1-4; D unresolved. The germline V gene has CDR1 MGHRA and CDR2 YSYEKL. Trimming left V 0 bases short and J 8 bases short, with 7 bases between. The CDR3 runs 13 residues. The CDR3 DNA reads TGCGCCAGCAGCCAAGATTCGGGCGAAAAACTGTTTTTT. Its protein product is CASSQDSGEKLFF.

V is TRBV9 and J is TRBJ1-2, with a tentative D call TRBD1 (5 bases). Germline V lookup: CDR1 SGDLS, CDR2 YYNGEE. The CDR3 loop spans 15 amino acids. V was cut by 3 bases and J by 4 bases, with 16 bases left in between. This CDR3 is CASSAQPGRPYGYTF. The CDR3 DNA is TGTGCCAGCAGCGCGCAACCGGGACGGCCCTATGGCTACACCTTC. Looking up the rest from reference TRBV9 and TRBJ1-2 gives the full variable domain: DSGVTQTPKHLITATGQRVTLRCSPRSGDLSVYWYQQSLDQGLQFLIQYYNGEERAKGNILERFSAQQFPDLHSELNLSSLELGDSALYFCASSAQPGRPYGYTFGSGTRLTVV.

This CDR3 reads CASNESGTGGYTGELFF. The CDR3 nucleotides are TGTGCCAGTAACGAGTCCGGGACAGGGGGCTATACCGGGGAGCTGTTTTTT. This chain joins TRBV28 and TRBJ2-2; 12 positions agree with TRBD1. The germline CDR1 and CDR2 sequences are MDHEN and SYDVKM. The length of the CDR3 is 17 residues. With V trimmed by 9 bases and J by 5 bases, 13 bases remained unmatched.

This clone has only one observation. The V gene is TRBV19, the J gene TRBJ1-5; TRBD1 aligns across 9 bases. V lost 7 bases and J lost 4; bases outside the gene matches: 5. CDR3 size: 14 residues. CDR1 is LNHDA, CDR2 SQIVND, per germline (reference sequence). CDR3 protein: CASKGTGLNQPQHF. CDR3 DNA: TGTGCCAGTAAGGGGACAGGGCTGAATCAGCCCCAGCATTTT.

The chain recombines TRBV3-1 (or the pseudogene TRBV3-2) with TRBJ2-1, with unresolved D. The CDR3 totals 13 residues. V lost 5 bases and J lost 9, with 14 bases in between. Germline V gene data show CDR1 as LGHDT and CDR2 as YNNKEL (reference sequence). For the CDR3, the DNA is TGTGCCAGCAGCTTATTCCAAAAAAGTGAGCAGTTCTTC. As protein: CASSLFQKSEQFF.

The genes are TRBV11-3 and TRBJ2-2; D gene unclear. The germline V and J ends were trimmed by 0 bases and 7 bases, with 6 bases remaining between them. The V gene's germline CDR1 is SGHNT and CDR2 YENEEA. The CDR3 extends over 13 amino acids. This chain's CDR3 is CASSLDLDGELFF. CDR3 bases: TGTGCCAGCAGCTTAGATTTGGACGGGGAGCTGTTTTTT. Complete variable domain (other parts from reference TRBV11-3 and TRBJ2-2): EAGVVQSPRYKIIEKKQPVAFWCNPISGHNTLYWYLQNLGQGPELLIRYENEEAVDDSQLPKDRFSAERLKGVDSTLKIQPAELGDSAVYLCASSLDLDGELFFGEGSRLTVL.

The J gene is TRBJ1-2, the V gene TRBV19; 8 bases map to TRBD1. V was pared by 6 bases and J by 2 bases, with 2 bases of the junction left unmatched. The CDR3 consists of 13 residues. CDR1 and CDR2 from the germline V gene are LNHDA and SQIVND (reference sequence). In DNA, the CDR3 is TGTGCCAGTAGGGACAGGGCCAACTATGGCTACACCTTC. Translating gives CASRDRANYGYTF. The full variable domain, rest sourced from reference TRBV19 and TRBJ1-2, is DGGITQSPKYLFRKEGQNVTLSCEQNLNHDAMYWYRQDPGQGLRLIYYSQIVNDFQKGDIAEGYSVSREKKESFPLTVTSAQKNPTAFYLCASRDRANYGYTFGSGTRLTVV.

This sequence joins TRBV10-2 and TRBJ1-5; D not resolved. The germline V gene encodes CDR1 WSHSY and CDR2 SAAADI. The V gene lost 0 bases and the J gene lost 3 bases, with 6 bases spanning the gap. The CDR3 contains 14 residues. CDR3 region: CASSESSHNQPQHF. CDR3 nucleotides: TGCGCCAGCAGTGAGTCGAGCCACAATCAGCCCCAGCATTTT.

The chain couples TRBV3-1 (or the pseudogene TRBV3-2) to TRBJ1-1; D remains ambiguous. The CDR3 length is 11 residues. V dropped 1 base and J dropped 7 bases, with 4 bases sitting between them. Germline lookup yields CDR1 LGHDT and CDR2 YNNKEL (reference sequence). CDR3 protein: CASSQVGEAFF. The CDR3 DNA follows: TGTGCCAGCAGCCAAGTCGGTGAAGCTTTCTTT.